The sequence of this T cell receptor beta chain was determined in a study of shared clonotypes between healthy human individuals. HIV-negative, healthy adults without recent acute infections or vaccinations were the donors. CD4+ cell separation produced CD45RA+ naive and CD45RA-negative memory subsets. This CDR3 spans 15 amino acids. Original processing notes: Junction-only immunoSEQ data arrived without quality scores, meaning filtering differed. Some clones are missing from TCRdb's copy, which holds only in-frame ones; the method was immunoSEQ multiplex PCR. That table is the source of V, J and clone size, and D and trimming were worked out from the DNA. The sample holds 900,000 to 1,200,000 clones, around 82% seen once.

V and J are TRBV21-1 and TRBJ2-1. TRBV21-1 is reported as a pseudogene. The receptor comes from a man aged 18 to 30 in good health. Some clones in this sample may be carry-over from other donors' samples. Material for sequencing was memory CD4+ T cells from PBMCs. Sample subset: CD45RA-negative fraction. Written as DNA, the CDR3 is TGTGCCAGCAGCAAAGTAGGCTCCAAAAGGCATGAGCAGTTCTTC. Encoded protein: CASSKVGSKRHEQFF.